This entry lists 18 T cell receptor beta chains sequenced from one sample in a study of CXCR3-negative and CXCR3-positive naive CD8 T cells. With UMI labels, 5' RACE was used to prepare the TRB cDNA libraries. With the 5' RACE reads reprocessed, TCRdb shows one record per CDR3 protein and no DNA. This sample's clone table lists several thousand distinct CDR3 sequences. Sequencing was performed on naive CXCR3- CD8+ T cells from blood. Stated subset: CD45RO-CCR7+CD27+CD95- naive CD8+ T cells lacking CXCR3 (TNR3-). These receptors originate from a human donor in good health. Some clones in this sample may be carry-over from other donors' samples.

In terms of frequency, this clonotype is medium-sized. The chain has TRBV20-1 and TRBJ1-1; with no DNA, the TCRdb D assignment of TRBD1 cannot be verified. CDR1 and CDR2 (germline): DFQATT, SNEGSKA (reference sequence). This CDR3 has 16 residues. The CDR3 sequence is CSARVGRGEVNTEAFF.

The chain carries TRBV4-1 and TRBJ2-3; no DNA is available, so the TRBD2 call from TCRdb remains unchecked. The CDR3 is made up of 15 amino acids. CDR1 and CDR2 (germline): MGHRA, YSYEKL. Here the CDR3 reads CASSQDRRVGDTQYF.

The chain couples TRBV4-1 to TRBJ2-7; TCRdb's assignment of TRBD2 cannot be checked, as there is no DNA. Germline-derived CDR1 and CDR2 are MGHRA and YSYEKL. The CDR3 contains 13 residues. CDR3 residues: CASSQDAGYEQYF.

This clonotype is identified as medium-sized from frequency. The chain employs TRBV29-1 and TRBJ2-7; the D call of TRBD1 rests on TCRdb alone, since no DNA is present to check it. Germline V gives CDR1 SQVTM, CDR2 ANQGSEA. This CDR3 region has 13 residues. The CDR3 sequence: CSVGGTGKYEQYF.

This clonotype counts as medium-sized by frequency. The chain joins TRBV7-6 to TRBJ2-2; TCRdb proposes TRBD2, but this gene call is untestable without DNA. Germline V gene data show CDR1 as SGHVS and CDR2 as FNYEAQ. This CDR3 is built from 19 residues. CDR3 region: CASSQRTSGREINTGELFF.

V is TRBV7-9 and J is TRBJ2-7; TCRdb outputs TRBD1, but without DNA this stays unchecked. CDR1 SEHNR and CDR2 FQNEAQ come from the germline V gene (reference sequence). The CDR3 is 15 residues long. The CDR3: CASSSGTGAPYEQYF.

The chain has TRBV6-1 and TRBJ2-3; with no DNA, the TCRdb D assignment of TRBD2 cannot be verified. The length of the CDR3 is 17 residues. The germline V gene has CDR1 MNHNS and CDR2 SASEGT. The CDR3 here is CATRRLAGDSLPDTQYF.

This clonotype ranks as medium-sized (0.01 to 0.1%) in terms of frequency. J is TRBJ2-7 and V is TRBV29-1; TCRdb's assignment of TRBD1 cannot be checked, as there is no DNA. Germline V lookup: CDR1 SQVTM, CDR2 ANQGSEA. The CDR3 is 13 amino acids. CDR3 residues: CSVGGGATYEQYF.

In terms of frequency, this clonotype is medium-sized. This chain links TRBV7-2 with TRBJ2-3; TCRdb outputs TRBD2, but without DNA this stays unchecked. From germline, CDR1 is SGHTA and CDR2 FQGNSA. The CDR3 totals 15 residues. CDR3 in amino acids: CASSPILAATDTQYF.

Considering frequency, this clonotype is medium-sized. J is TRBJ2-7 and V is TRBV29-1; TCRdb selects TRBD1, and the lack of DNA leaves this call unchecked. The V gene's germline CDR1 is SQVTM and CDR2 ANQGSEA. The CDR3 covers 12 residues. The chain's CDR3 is CSVGQVAYEQYF.

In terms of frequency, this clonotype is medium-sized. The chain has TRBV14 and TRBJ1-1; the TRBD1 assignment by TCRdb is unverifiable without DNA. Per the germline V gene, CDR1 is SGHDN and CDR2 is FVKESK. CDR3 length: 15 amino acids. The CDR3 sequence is CASSYLGQGNTEAFF.

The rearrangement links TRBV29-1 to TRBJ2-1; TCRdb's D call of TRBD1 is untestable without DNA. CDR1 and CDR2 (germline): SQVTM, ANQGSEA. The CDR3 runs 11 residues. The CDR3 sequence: CSVTRDSEQFF.

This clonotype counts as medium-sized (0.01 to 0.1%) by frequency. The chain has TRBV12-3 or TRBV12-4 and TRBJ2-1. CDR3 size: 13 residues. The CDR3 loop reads CASSLNQRTEQFF.

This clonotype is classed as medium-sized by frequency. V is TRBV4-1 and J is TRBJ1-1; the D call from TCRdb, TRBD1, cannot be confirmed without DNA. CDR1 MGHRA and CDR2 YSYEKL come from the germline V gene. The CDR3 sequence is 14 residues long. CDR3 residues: CASSSGQGAVEAFF.

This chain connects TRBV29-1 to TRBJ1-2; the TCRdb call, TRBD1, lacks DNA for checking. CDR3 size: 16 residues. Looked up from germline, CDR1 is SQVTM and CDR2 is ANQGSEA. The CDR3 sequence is CSVLRQVGHNYDGYTF.

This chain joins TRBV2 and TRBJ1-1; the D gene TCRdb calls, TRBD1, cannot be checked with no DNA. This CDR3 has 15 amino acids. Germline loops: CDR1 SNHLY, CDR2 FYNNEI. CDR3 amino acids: CASRVQGAGNTEAFF.

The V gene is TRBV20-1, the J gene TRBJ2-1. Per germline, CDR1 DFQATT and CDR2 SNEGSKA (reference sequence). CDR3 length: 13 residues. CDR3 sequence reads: CSARAGSYNEQFF.

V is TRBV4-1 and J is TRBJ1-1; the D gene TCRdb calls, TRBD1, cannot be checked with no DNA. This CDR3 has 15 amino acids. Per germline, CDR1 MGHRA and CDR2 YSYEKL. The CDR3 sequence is CASSQRQGGGSEAFF.